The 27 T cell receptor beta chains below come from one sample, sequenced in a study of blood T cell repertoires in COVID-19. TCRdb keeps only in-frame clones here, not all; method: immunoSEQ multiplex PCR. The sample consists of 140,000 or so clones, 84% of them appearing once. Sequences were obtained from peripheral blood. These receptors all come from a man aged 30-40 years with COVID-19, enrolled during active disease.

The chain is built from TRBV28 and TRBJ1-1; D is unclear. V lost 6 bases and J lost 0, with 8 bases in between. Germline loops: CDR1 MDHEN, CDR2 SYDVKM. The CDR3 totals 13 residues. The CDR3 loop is CASRIGLNTEAFF. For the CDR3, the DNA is TGTGCCAGCAGGATTGGGCTGAACACTGAAGCTTTCTTT.

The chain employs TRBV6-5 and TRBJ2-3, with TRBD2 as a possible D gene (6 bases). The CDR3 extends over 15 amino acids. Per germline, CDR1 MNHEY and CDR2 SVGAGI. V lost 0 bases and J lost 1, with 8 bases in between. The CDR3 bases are TGTGCCAGCAGTTACTCCCCGGGGGGCACAGATACGCAGTATTTT. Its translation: CASSYSPGGTDTQYF.

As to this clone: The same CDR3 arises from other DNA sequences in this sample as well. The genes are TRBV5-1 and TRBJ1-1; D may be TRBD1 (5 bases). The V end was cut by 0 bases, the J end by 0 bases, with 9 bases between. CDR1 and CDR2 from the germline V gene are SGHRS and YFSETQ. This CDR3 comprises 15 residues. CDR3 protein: CASSLGRGMNTEAFF. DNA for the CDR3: TGCGCCAGCAGCTTGGGGAGGGGTATGAACACTGAAGCTTTCTTT.

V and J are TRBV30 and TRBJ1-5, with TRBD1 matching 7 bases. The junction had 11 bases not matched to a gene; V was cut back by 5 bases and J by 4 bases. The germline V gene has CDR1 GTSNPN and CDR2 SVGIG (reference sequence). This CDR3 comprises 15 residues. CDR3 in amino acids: CAWSRQGALNQPQHF. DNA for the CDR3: TGTGCCTGGTCAAGACAGGGCGCATTAAATCAGCCCCAGCATTTT.

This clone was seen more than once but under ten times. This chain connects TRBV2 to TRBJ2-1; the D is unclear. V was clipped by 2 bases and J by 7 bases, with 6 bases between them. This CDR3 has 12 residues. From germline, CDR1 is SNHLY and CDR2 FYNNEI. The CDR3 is CASSESKNEQFF. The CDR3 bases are TGTGCCAGCAGTGAATCTAAGAATGAGCAGTTCTTC.

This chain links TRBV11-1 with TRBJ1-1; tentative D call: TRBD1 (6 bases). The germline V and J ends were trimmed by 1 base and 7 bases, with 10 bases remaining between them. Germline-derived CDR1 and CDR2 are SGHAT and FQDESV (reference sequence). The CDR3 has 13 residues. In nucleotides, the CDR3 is TGTGCCAGCAGCTTAGGGGGGCGCGGTGAAGCTTTCTTT. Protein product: CASSLGGRGEAFF.

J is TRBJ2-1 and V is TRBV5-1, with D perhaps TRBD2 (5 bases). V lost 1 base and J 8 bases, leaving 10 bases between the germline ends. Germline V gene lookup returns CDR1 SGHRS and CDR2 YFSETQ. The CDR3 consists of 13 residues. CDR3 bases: TGCGCCAGCAGCTTGACTAGTGGTCATGAGCAGTTCTTC. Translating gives CASSLTSGHEQFF. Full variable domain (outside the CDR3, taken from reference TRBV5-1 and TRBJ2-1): KAGVTQTPRYLIKTRGQQVTLSCSPISGHRSVSWYQQTPGQGLQFLFEYFSETQRNKGNFPGRFSGRQFSNSRSEMNVSTLELGDSALYLCASSLTSGHEQFFGPGTRLTVL.

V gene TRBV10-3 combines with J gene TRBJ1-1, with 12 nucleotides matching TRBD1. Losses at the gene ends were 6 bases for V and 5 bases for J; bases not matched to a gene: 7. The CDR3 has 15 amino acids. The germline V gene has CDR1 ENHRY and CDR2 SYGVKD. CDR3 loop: CAISLGTGGGTEAFF. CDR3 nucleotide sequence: TGTGCCATCAGCCTCGGGACAGGGGGCGGAACTGAAGCTTTCTTT.

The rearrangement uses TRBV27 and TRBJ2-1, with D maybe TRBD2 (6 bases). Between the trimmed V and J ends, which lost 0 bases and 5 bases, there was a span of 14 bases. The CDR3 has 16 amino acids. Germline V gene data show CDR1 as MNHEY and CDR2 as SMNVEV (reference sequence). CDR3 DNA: TGTGCCAGCAGTTTATCGGGGAGGACACTCAACAATGAGCAGTTCTTC. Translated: CASSLSGRTLNNEQFF.

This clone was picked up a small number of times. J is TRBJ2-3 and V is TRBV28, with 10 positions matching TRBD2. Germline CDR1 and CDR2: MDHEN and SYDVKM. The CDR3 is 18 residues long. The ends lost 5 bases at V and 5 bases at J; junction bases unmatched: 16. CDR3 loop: CASSPPGAGGPSGDTQYF. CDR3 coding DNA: TGTGCCAGCAGTCCCCCGGGAGCGGGAGGGCCCTCGGGAGATACGCAGTATTTT.

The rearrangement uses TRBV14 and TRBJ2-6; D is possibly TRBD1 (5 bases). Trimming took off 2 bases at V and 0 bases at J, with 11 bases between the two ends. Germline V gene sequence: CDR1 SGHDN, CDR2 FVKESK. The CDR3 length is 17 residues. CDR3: CASSQRQISSGANVLTF. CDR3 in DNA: TGTGCCAGCAGCCAAAGACAGATTAGCTCTGGGGCCAACGTCCTGACTTTC.

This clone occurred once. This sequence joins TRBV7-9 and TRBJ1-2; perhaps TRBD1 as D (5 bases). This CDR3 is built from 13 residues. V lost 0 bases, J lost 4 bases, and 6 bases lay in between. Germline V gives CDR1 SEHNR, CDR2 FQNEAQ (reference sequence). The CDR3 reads CASSLAGAYGYTF. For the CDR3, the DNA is TGTGCCAGCAGCTTAGCAGGGGCCTATGGCTACACCTTC.

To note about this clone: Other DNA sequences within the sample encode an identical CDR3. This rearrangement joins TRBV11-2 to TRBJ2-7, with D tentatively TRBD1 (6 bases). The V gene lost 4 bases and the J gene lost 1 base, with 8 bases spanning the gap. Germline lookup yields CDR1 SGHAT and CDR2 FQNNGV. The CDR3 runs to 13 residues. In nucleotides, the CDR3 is TGTGCCAGCAGCTGGGACAATTCCTACGAGCAGTACTTC. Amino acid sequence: CASSWDNSYEQYF. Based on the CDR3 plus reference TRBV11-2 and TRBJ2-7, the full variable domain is EAGVAQSPRYKIIEKRQSVAFWCNPISGHATLYWYQQILGQGPKLLIQFQNNGVVDDSQLPKDRFSAERLKGVDSTLKIQPAKLEDSAVYLCASSWDNSYEQYFGPGTRLTVT.

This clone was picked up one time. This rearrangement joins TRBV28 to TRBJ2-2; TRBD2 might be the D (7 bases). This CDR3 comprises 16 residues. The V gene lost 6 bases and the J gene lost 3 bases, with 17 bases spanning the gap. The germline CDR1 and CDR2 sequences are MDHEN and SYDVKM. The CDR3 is CASRTSTGRDTGELFF. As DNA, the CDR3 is TGTGCCAGCAGAACCAGTACAGGGAGGGACACCGGGGAGCTGTTTTTT.

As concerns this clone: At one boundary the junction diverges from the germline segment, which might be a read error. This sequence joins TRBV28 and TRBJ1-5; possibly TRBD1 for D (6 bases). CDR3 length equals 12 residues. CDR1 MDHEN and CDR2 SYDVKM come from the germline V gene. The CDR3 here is CASSSPTGFIDF. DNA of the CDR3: TGTGCCAGCAGTTCCCCTACAGGGTTCATCGATTTT.

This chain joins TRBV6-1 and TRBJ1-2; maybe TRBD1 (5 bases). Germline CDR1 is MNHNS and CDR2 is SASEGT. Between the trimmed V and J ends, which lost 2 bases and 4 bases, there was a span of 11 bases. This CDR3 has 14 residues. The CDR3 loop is CASSERAQVYGYTF. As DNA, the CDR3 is TGTGCCAGCAGTGAAAGAGCACAGGTCTATGGCTACACCTTC.

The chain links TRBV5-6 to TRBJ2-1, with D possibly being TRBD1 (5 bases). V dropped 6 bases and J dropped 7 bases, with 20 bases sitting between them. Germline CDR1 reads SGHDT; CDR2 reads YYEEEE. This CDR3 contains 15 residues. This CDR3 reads CASTTSQEWPNEQFF. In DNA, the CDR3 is TGTGCCAGCACCACATCACAGGAGTGGCCGAATGAGCAGTTCTTC.

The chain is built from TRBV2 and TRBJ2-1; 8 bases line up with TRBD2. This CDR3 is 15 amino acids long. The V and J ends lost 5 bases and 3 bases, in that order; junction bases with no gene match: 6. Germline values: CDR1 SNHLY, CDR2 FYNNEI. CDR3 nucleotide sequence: TGTGCCAGCAGTTCTATGGGGACTAGCTACAATGAGCAGTTCTTC. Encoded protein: CASSSMGTSYNEQFF.

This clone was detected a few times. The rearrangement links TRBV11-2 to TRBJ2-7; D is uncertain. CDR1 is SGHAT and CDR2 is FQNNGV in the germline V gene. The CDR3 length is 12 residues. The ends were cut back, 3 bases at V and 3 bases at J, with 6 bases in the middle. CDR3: CASSFTDYEQYF. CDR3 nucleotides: TGTGCCAGCAGCTTTACAGACTACGAGCAGTACTTC. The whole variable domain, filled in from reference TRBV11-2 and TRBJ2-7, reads EAGVAQSPRYKIIEKRQSVAFWCNPISGHATLYWYQQILGQGPKLLIQFQNNGVVDDSQLPKDRFSAERLKGVDSTLKIQPAKLEDSAVYLCASSFTDYEQYFGPGTRLTVT.

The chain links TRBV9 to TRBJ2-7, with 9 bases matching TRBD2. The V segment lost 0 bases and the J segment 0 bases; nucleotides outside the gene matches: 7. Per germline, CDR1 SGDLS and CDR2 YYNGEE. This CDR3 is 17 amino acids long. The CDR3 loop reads CASSVAMVSGSSYEQYF. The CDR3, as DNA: TGTGCCAGCAGCGTAGCTATGGTTAGCGGGAGCTCCTACGAGCAGTACTTC.

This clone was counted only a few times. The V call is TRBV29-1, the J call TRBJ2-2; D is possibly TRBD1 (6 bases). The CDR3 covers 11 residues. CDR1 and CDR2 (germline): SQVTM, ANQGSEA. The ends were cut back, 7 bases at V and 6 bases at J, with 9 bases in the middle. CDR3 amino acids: CSARTAGELFF. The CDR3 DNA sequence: TGCAGCGCCAGGACAGCCGGGGAGCTGTTTTTT.

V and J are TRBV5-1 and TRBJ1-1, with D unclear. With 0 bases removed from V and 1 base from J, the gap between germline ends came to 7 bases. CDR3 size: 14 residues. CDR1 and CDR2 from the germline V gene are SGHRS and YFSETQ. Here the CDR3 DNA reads TGCGCCAGCAGCTTGGCACATTCGAACACTGAAGCTTTCTTT. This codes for CASSLAHSNTEAFF.

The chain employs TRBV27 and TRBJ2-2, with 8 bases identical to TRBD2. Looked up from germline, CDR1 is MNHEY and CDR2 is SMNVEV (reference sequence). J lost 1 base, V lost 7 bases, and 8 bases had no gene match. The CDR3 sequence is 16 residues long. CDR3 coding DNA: TGTGCCAGCACCCCGGGACTAGGGGTGAACACCGGGGAGCTGTTTTTT. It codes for CASTPGLGVNTGELFF.

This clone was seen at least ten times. CDR3 bases: TGTGCCAGCAGGGACAGCACTAACTATGGCTACACCTTC. It encodes CASRDSTNYGYTF. The chain employs TRBV6-6 and TRBJ1-2, with a tentative D call TRBD1 (6 bases). There are 13 residues in the CDR3. Germline V gene sequence: CDR1 MNHNY, CDR2 SVGAGI (reference sequence). V was pared by 6 bases and J by 0 bases, with 8 bases between.

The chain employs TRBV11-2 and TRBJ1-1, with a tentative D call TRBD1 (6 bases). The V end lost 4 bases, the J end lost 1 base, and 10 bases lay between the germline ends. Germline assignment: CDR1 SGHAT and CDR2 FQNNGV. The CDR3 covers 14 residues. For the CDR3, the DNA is TGTGCCAGCAGCTCAAGGGGGGGGAACACTGAAGCTTTCTTT. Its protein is CASSSRGGNTEAFF. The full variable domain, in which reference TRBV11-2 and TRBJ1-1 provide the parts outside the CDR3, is EAGVAQSPRYKIIEKRQSVAFWCNPISGHATLYWYQQILGQGPKLLIQFQNNGVVDDSQLPKDRFSAERLKGVDSTLKIQPAKLEDSAVYLCASSSRGGNTEAFFGQGTRLTVV.

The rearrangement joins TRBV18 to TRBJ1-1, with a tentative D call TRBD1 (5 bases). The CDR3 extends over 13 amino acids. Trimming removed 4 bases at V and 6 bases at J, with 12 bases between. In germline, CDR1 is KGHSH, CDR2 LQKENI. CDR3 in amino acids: CASSRQGIAEAFF. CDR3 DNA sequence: TGTGCCAGCTCACGTCAGGGAATCGCTGAAGCTTTCTTT.

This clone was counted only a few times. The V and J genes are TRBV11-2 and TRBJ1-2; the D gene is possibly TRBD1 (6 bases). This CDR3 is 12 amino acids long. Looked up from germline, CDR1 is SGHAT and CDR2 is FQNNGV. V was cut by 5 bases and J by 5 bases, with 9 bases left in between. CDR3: CASSRTEYGYTF. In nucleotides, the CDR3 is TGTGCCAGCAGCCGGACAGAGTATGGCTACACCTTC.